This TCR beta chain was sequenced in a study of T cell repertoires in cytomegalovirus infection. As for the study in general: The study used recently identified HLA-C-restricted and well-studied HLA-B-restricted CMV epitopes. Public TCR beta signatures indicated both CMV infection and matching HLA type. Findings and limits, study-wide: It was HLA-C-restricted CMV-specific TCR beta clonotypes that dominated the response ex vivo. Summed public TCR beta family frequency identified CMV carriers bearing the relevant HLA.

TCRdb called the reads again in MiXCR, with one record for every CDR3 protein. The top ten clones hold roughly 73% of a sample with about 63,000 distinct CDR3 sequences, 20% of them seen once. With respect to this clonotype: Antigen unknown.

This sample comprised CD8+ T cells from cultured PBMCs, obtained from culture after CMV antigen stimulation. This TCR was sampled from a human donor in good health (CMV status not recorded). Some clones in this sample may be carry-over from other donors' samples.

CDR3 coding DNA: TGTGCCAGCTGGGGCGGGAGCACAGATACGCAGTATTTT. Encoded protein: CASWGGSTDTQYF. This chain uses TRBV7-8 with TRBJ2-3; D could derive from TRBD1 or TRBD2 (5 bases each). The CDR3 sequence is 13 residues long. Trimming stripped 8 bases from V and 0 bases from J, with 9 bases between. Per the germline V gene, CDR1 is SGHVS and CDR2 is FQNEAQ. Drawing the rest from reference TRBV7-8 and TRBJ2-3, the complete variable domain is GAGVSQSPRYKVAKRGQDVALRCDPISGHVSLFWYQQALGQGPEFLTYFQNEAQLDKSGLPSDRFFAERPEGSVSTLKIQRTQQEDSAVYLCASWGGSTDTQYFGPGTRLTVL.